This TCR beta chain was sequenced for a study of shared clonotypes between healthy human individuals. The repertoire was sequenced with immunoSEQ multiplex PCR; TCRdb's copy has only in-frame clones and lacks some. The sample carries roughly 2.5 million clones, roughly nine tenths recorded once. Germline assignment: CDR1 SNHLY and CDR2 FYNNEI. Germline trimming cut 7 bases from V and 4 bases from J; bases unmatched to any gene: 9. The CDR3 runs 14 residues. The V gene is TRBV2, the J gene TRBJ2-7, with 8 bases identical to TRBD2. This sequence was found in a man aged 18 to 30 in good health. The sample comprised naive CD4+ T cells sorted from blood. Subset noted: CD45RA+ positively selected. Here the CDR3 DNA reads TGTGCCAGCATTCGGTCTAGCGGGTCTTACGAGCAGTACTTC. Protein: CASIRSSGSYEQYF. Supplemented by reference TRBV2 and TRBJ2-7, the full variable domain reads EPEVTQTPSHQVTQMGQEVILRCVPISNHLYFYWYRQILGQKVEFLVSFYNNEISEKSEIFDDQFSVERPDGSNFTLKIRSTKLEDSAMYFCASIRSSGSYEQYFGPGTRLTVT.